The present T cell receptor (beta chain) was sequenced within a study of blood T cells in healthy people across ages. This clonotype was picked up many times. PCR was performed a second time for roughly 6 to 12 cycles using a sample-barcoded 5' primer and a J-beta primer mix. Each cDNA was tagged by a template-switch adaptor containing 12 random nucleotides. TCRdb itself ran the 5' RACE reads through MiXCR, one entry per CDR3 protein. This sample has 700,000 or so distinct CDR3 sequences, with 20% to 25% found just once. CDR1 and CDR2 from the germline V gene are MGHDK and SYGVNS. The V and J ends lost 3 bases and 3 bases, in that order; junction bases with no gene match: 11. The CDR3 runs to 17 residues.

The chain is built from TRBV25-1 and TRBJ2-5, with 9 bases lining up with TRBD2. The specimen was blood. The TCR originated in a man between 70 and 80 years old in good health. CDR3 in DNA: TGTGCCAGCAGTGATGGAGTTAGCGGGGGCCCGAAAGAGACCCAGTACTTC. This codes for CASSDGVSGGPKETQYF.